Shown below are 27 T cell receptor beta chains from a single sample sequenced in a study of T-cell reconstitution after alpha-beta-depleted transplantation in children. Unique molecular identifiers were incorporated during preparation of the TCRbeta library. TCRdb independently ran MiXCR on the PCR reads; one entry per CDR3 protein. The repertoire has 200,000 to 300,000 distinct CDR3 sequences, 25% of them found once; the top ten carry around 2.5%. The sample here was PBMCs, taken before TCRalphabeta/CD19-depleted stem cell transplant. These receptors came from a girl aged 2-10 years with Fanconi anemia, due to receive a stem cell transplant.

This clonotype occurred many times. The V gene is TRBV28, the J gene TRBJ2-7, with D possibly being TRBD2 (6 bases). CDR3 size: 15 residues. Germline CDR1 reads MDHEN; CDR2 reads SYDVKM. Trimming took off 8 bases at V and 4 bases at J, with 21 bases between the two ends. The CDR3 DNA reads as TGTGCCAGCTGGCCTAGCGAAACACGGAATTACGAGCAGTACTTC. Translating gives CASWPSETRNYEQYF.

There are a few counts of this clonotype. For the CDR3, the DNA is TGTGCCAGCAGCTTAACAGGGAGGGACACTGAAGCTTTCTTT. This codes for CASSLTGRDTEAFF. The V and J genes are TRBV7-3 and TRBJ1-1, with no clear D. Trimming took 0 bases from V and 3 from J, leaving 8 bases between them. Germline V gene data show CDR1 as SGHTA and CDR2 as FQGTGA. CDR3 length: 14 amino acids.

This sequence joins TRBV12-3 or TRBV12-4 and TRBJ1-5, with a possible D match to TRBD1 (5 bases). This CDR3 contains 13 residues. V lost 11 bases and J lost 5, with 16 bases in between. In DNA, the CDR3 is TGTGCCGCCTCTTTTGGGGGGGATCAGCCCCAGCATTTT. This sequence encodes CAASFGGDQPQHF.

The J gene is TRBJ1-1, the V gene TRBV28; a weak D match, TRBD1 (5 bases). The V gene lost 5 bases and the J gene lost 0 bases, with 10 bases spanning the gap. In germline, CDR1 is MDHEN, CDR2 SYDVKM. CDR3 size: 14 residues. CDR3 nucleotides: TGTGCCAGCAGTAACCGGGGCCTGAACACTGAAGCTTTCTTT. Residues: CASSNRGLNTEAFF.

This clonotype was counted a few times. The chain links TRBV20-1 to TRBJ1-6; TRBD1 aligns across 8 bases. CDR3 size: 14 residues. In germline, CDR1 is DFQATT, CDR2 SNEGSKA (reference sequence). The trim removed 1 base at V and 7 bases at J, leaving 3 bases unmatched. The CDR3, as DNA: TGCAGTGCTAGAGTCCGACAGGGGAATTCACCCCTCCACTTT. This translates into CSARVRQGNSPLHF.

This chain joins TRBV20-1 and TRBJ2-5; no clear D. CDR3 length: 16 residues. Germline V CDR1 and CDR2: DFQATT, SNEGSKA (reference sequence). Trimming removed 0 bases from V and 0 bases from J, with 14 bases in between. In DNA form, the CDR3 reads TGCAGTGCTAGAGAGCTAGGAGCCCTTTACCAAGAGACCCAGTACTTC. Amino acid sequence: CSARELGALYQETQYF.

This clonotype was seen a few times. The chain recombines TRBV29-1 with TRBJ1-1; D is perhaps TRBD1 (5 bases). Trimming shortened V by 6 bases and J by 4 bases, and 12 bases separated the two germline ends. The germline V gene encodes CDR1 SQVTM and CDR2 ANQGSEA. The CDR3 totals 12 residues. The CDR3: CSVNRRGTEAFF. The CDR3 bases are TGCAGCGTAAACAGGAGGGGCACTGAAGCTTTCTTT.

This clonotype has just a few counts. The rearrangement uses TRBV28 and TRBJ2-5, with D perhaps assigned TRBD1 or TRBD2 (6 bases each). Germline V gene lookup returns CDR1 MDHEN and CDR2 SYDVKM. Trimming shortened V by 6 bases and J by 5 bases, and 16 bases separated the two germline ends. The CDR3 spans 14 residues. CDR3 DNA: TGTGCCAGCAGATATACAGGGCGGGGTGAGACCCAGTACTTC. Its translation is CASRYTGRGETQYF. Drawing the rest from reference TRBV28 and TRBJ2-5, the complete variable domain is DVKVTQSSRYLVKRTGEKVFLECVQDMDHENMFWYRQDPGLGLRLIYFSYDVKMKEKGDIPEGYSVSREKKERFSLILESASTNQTSMYLCASRYTGRGETQYFGPGTRLLVL.

The rearrangement joins TRBV15 to TRBJ2-3; a weak D match, TRBD1 (6 bases). The germline V and J ends were trimmed by 3 bases and 1 base, with 8 bases remaining between them. Germline CDR1 reads LNHNV; CDR2 reads YYDKDF (reference sequence). The CDR3 totals 14 residues. CDR3 coding DNA: TGTGCCACCAGCAGGGGACACGGCACAGATACGCAGTATTTT. This codes for CATSRGHGTDTQYF.

The genes are TRBV28 and TRBJ2-3, with no clear D. Trimming stripped 7 bases from V and 1 base from J, with 9 bases between. CDR3 length equals 13 residues. Looked up from germline, CDR1 is MDHEN and CDR2 is SYDVKM. CDR3 in DNA: TGTGCCAGCAACATTTGGGGCACAGATACGCAGTATTTT. Translated, it gives CASNIWGTDTQYF.

The table lists this clonotype with a few counts. The chain carries TRBV27 and TRBJ2-5; D gene unclear. Trimming shortened V by 4 bases and J by 5 bases, and 2 bases separated the two germline ends. Germline-derived CDR1 and CDR2 are MNHEY and SMNVEV (reference sequence). This CDR3 is built from 10 residues. The CDR3, as DNA: TGTGCCAGCAGTTGGGAGACCCAGTACTTC. It codes for CASSWETQYF.

This clonotype showed up just a few times. This rearrangement joins TRBV27 to TRBJ2-1, with 8 bases fitting TRBD2. V was clipped by 8 bases and J by 14 bases; unmatched bases: 11. The germline gives CDR1 MNHEY, CDR2 SMNVEV (reference sequence). This CDR3 contains 12 residues. The CDR3 nucleotides are TGTGCCAGCGGTCAGCGGGGGAGTATGGAGTTCTTC. Its translation is CASGQRGSMEFF.

The chain carries TRBV12-3 or TRBV12-4 and TRBJ2-7, with 7 bases identical to TRBD2. The CDR3 length is 14 residues. V dropped 5 bases and J dropped 0; count of bases not matched to a gene: 4. The DNA of the CDR3 is TGTGCCAGCAGTCCAGCGGGGTCCTCCTACGAGCAGTACTTC. Its translation is CASSPAGSSYEQYF.

This clonotype appeared a few times. V gene TRBV29-1 combines with J gene TRBJ1-2, with a possible D match to TRBD1 (5 bases). Germline V gene sequence: CDR1 SQVTM, CDR2 ANQGSEA. The length of the CDR3 is 12 residues. Deletions cut 3 bases from V and 8 bases from J, with 13 bases between. The CDR3 is CSVEGGGAGYTF. The CDR3 DNA follows: TGCAGCGTTGAGGGAGGAGGGGCAGGCTACACCTTC.

CDR3 sequence: CAIRDGGARETQYF. CDR3 sequence (DNA): TGTGCCATCAGGGACGGGGGGGCCCGGGAGACCCAGTACTTC. The chain combines TRBV10-3 with TRBJ2-5, with 8 nucleotides matching TRBD2. The germline V gene encodes CDR1 ENHRY and CDR2 SYGVKD. The CDR3 spans 14 residues. The junction had 8 bases not matched to a gene; V was cut back by 6 bases and J by 5 bases.

This clonotype occurred many times. V and J are TRBV15 and TRBJ2-3; D not resolved. The CDR3 has 13 amino acids. V lost 1 base to trimming and J lost 3 bases, with 5 bases between them. CDR1 is LNHNV and CDR2 is YYDKDF in the germline V gene (reference sequence). In DNA, the CDR3 is TGTGCCACCAGCAGAGGTCGAACAGATACGCAGTATTTT. Translated: CATSRGRTDTQYF. The whole variable domain, filled in from reference TRBV15 and TRBJ2-3, reads DAMVIQNPRYQVTQFGKPVTLSCSQTLNHNVMYWYQQKSSQAPKLLFHYYDKDFNNEADTPDNFQSRRPNTSFCFLDIRSPGLGDTAMYLCATSRGRTDTQYFGPGTRLTVL.

This chain uses TRBV29-1 with TRBJ2-7; D ambiguous. The CDR3 sequence is 12 residues long. The V gene's germline CDR1 is SQVTM and CDR2 ANQGSEA. V lost 4 bases and J 5 bases, leaving 12 bases between the germline ends. The CDR3 coding sequence is TGCAGCGTTGGTTTCCCAACCCACGAGCAGTACTTC. Encoded protein: CSVGFPTHEQYF.

This clonotype was counted only a few times. The chain links TRBV24-1 to TRBJ2-7; no clear D gene. The CDR3 spans 15 residues. Per germline, CDR1 KGHDR and CDR2 SFDVKD. V lost 0 bases and J lost 2, with 10 bases in between. This CDR3 is CATSDLYPKTYEQYF. CDR3 nucleotide sequence: TGTGCCACCAGTGATTTGTACCCCAAGACCTACGAGCAGTACTTC.

This clonotype was picked up a small number of times. DNA of the CDR3: TGTGCCAGCAGTTTTAAGCGGGAGCTCTACAATGAGCAGTTCTTC. Protein product: CASSFKRELYNEQFF. V usage is TRBV27 and J usage is TRBJ2-1, with 8 bases that match TRBD2. This CDR3 contains 15 residues. The J segment lost 3 bases and the V segment lost 3 bases, leaving 4 bases of the junction unmatched. Germline-derived CDR1 and CDR2 are MNHEY and SMNVEV (reference sequence).

The chain is built from TRBV20-1 and TRBJ2-7; 8 nucleotides line up with TRBD2. CDR1 is DFQATT, CDR2 SNEGSKA, per germline (reference sequence). CDR3 length: 13 amino acids. The V segment lost 2 bases and the J segment 3 bases; nucleotides outside the gene matches: 3. DNA for the CDR3: TGCAGTGCTAGATTCGGGGGGGACTACGAGCAGTACTTC. This translates into CSARFGGDYEQYF.

This clonotype was counted between two and nine times. The chain carries TRBV5-1 and TRBJ2-2, with D unresolved. The CDR3 loop spans 13 amino acids. V gave up 0 bases and J gave up 5 bases, with 5 bases separating them. Per the germline V gene, CDR1 is SGHRS and CDR2 is YFSETQ. The CDR3 region is CASSLDYTGELFF. CDR3 nucleotides: TGCGCCAGCAGCTTGGACTATACCGGGGAGCTGTTTTTT.

The chain joins TRBV4-2 to TRBJ1-2; no definite D call. The CDR3 spans 15 residues. Trimming left V 0 bases short and J 5 bases short, with 13 bases between. Germline V gene data show CDR1 as LGHNA and CDR2 as YNFKEQ. In nucleotides, the CDR3 is TGTGCCAGCAGCCAAGATCGGGGAGGCTTTTATGGCTACACCTTC. It specifies CASSQDRGGFYGYTF.

Only a few counts were recorded for this clonotype. V usage is TRBV6-5 and J usage is TRBJ2-7; TRBD1 might be the D (6 bases). CDR3 size: 13 residues. The ends were cut back, 2 bases at V and 2 bases at J, with 7 bases in the middle. The germline CDR1 and CDR2 sequences are MNHEY and SVGAGI. The CDR3 protein is CASSYGGPYEQYF. The CDR3 DNA reads as TGTGCCAGCAGTTACGGGGGCCCCTACGAGCAGTACTTC.

This clonotype was observed many times. This rearrangement joins TRBV6-1 to TRBJ2-2, with D possibly matching TRBD1 (5 bases). The CDR3 runs 16 residues. Germline CDR1 MNHNS, CDR2 SASEGT. Trimming took off 6 bases at V and 0 bases at J, with 14 bases between the two ends. Here the CDR3 DNA reads TGTGCCAGCAGGGCTGACAGCAGCGCGAACACCGGGGAGCTGTTTTTT. It is translated as CASRADSSANTGELFF.

This chain connects TRBV20-1 to TRBJ2-3; TRBD2 agrees at 10 bases. Germline CDR1 DFQATT, CDR2 SNEGSKA (reference sequence). This CDR3 comprises 17 residues. V was pared by 6 bases and J by 5 bases, with 17 bases of the junction left unmatched. The CDR3 protein is CSANVAGGRIWGDTQYF. The CDR3 DNA sequence: TGCAGTGCGAACGTAGCGGGGGGACGCATTTGGGGAGATACGCAGTATTTT.

This clonotype has ten or more counts. This sequence joins TRBV12-3 or TRBV12-4 and TRBJ2-5, with D unresolved. This CDR3 contains 12 residues. V was shortened by 2 bases and J by 2 bases, with 3 bases between the two germline ends. The CDR3 spells CASSLLQETQYF. The CDR3, as DNA: TGTGCCAGCAGTTTACTGCAAGAGACCCAGTACTTC.

The chain combines TRBV29-1 with TRBJ2-5; D perhaps matches TRBD2 (6 bases). Germline V lookup: CDR1 SQVTM, CDR2 ANQGSEA. The V end lost 6 bases, the J end lost 2 bases, and 16 bases lay between the germline ends. The CDR3 has 14 amino acids. CDR3 in amino acids: CSVEVREWQETQYF. CDR3 DNA: TGCAGCGTCGAGGTCCGGGAGTGGCAAGAGACCCAGTACTTC.